This T cell receptor (beta chain) was observed in a study of sequential checkpoint blockade in melanoma. TCRdb's copy holds only in-frame clones and misses some; the assay was immunoSEQ multiplex PCR. This repertoire shows approximately 17,000 clones, more than 85% found once; its top ten account for under 25%. Stated treatment: randomized to nivolumab then ipilimumab (arm A) or the reverse (arm B). From thawed PBMCs, live CD3+CD8+ cells negative for CD19 and CD56 were sorted. Germline V gene sequence: CDR1 GTSNPN, CDR2 SVGIG (reference sequence). With 0 bases removed from V and 12 bases from J, the gap between germline ends came to 13 bases. This CDR3 has 12 amino acids. This clone was found once.

The receptor was derived from a human donor with melanoma. The gene calls are TRBV30 and TRBJ2-3; D is unclear. The sample was CD8+ T cells sorted from blood (inferred from file names), taken from a patient given nivolumab and ipilimumab in sequence. CDR3 region: CAWSVLESSQYF. The DNA for the CDR3 is TGTGCCTGGAGTGTACTGGAGTCGTCCCAGTATTTT.